Below are 3 T cell receptor beta chains sequenced from a single sample in a study of CD8+ T cells in alopecia areata. Once RNA had been extracted, it was reverse transcribed into cDNA to act as the sequencing template. The protocol was immunoSEQ multiplex PCR, while the TCRdb copy is restricted to in-frame clones and leaves out a portion. The sample consists of 180,000 or so clones, 40% to 55% of them appearing once. Treatment in this sample: oral pan-JAK inhibitor, 5-10 mg twice daily. The sample in question was CD8+ T cells sorted from blood, obtained between weeks 51 and 52, from a patient treated with tofacitinib. All receptors come from a human donor with alopecia areata.

This clone has a handful of counts. Here the CDR3 reads CAWSGAGENQPQHF. The DNA of the CDR3 is TGTGCCTGGAGCGGGGCAGGGGAAAATCAGCCCCAGCATTTT. The chain couples TRBV30 to TRBJ1-5; tentatively, D is TRBD1 (6 bases). This CDR3 contains 14 residues. Trimming removed 3 bases from V and 4 bases from J, with 13 bases in between. Germline V CDR1 and CDR2: GTSNPN, SVGIG (reference sequence).

This clone showed up just a few times. The V call is TRBV30, the J call TRBJ1-2; no clear D gene. CDR1 GTSNPN and CDR2 SVGIG come from the germline V gene (reference sequence). V was trimmed by 1 base and J by 5 bases, leaving 11 bases between them. The CDR3 has 13 amino acids. The CDR3 nucleotides are TGTGCCTGGAGTGAGCGGACGGGATATGGCTACACCTTC. It encodes CAWSERTGYGYTF.

The chain carries TRBV4-1 and TRBJ2-7; maybe TRBD2 (5 bases). Germline-derived CDR1 and CDR2 are MGHRA and YSYEKL. Trimming removed 0 bases from V and 3 bases from J, with 9 bases in between. The CDR3 has 14 residues. The CDR3 sequence: CASSQENSDYEQYF. DNA of the CDR3: TGCGCCAGCAGCCAAGAGAATAGCGACTACGAGCAGTACTTC.